Presented here are 9 T cell receptor beta chains from one specimen sequenced in a study of patients and donors after allogeneic stem cell transplantation. TCRdb fed the RT-PCR reads into MiXCR, producing one record per CDR3 protein. The profile shows about a million distinct CDR3 sequences, around 17% of them singletons. Sequenced material: blood, either unsorted or a sorted T cell fraction (not recorded which). These receptors were taken from a human donor who was either an allogeneic HSCT recipient or a stem cell or donor lymphocyte infusion donor (not recorded which). It is not recorded whose cells these are; they may come from a transplant donor.

CDR3 coding DNA: TGTGCCTGGGCCCGGGGGGAGGGTCCCGGGGAGCTGTTTTTT. Its protein is CAWARGEGPGELFF. The chain recombines TRBV30 with TRBJ2-2, with 7 positions matching TRBD2. The CDR3 covers 14 residues. Trimming cost V 5 bases and J 6 bases; bases outside gene matches: 9. Germline lookup yields CDR1 GTSNPN and CDR2 SVGIG (reference sequence).

The V gene is TRBV20-1, the J gene TRBJ2-3; TRBD2 matches at 11 bases. CDR1 is DFQATT and CDR2 is SNEGSKA in the germline V gene (reference sequence). V shed 3 bases and J 12 bases; nucleotides not matched to a gene: 8. The CDR3 length is 13 residues. The CDR3 reads CSASPDTSGRQYF. The CDR3 bases are TGCAGTGCTAGCCCCGATACTAGCGGGAGACAGTATTTT.

The CDR3 nucleotides are TGCAGTGCTAGGGATGACTCCCGCCGGGCCCAGTACTTC. Protein: CSARDDSRRAQYF. This chain links TRBV20-1 with TRBJ2-5; no clear D. Between the trimmed V and J ends, which lost 3 bases and 9 bases, there was a span of 17 bases. CDR1 is DFQATT and CDR2 is SNEGSKA in the germline V gene (reference sequence). This CDR3 is built from 13 residues.

In this sample, this clonotype turned up a few times. The chain is built from TRBV12-3 or TRBV12-4 and TRBJ2-1; tentative D call: TRBD2 (6 bases). The CDR3 contains 14 residues. V was cut by 3 bases and J by 6 bases, with 12 bases left in between. This CDR3 is CASSLPPTSNEQFF. CDR3 DNA: TGTGCCAGCAGTTTGCCCCCGACTAGCAATGAGCAGTTCTTC.

This rearrangement joins TRBV9 to TRBJ2-1; 9 nucleotides agree with TRBD2. The CDR3 covers 16 residues. Trimming took 3 bases from V and 5 from J; bases not matched to a gene: 9. Germline CDR1 reads SGDLS; CDR2 reads YYNGEE. The CDR3 DNA sequence: TGTGCCAGCAGCGCCCCAGGGCGGGAGGGCGACAATGAGCAGTTCTTC. Amino acids: CASSAPGREGDNEQFF.

V is TRBV19 and J is TRBJ2-5, with D possibly being TRBD2 (7 bases). CDR1 and CDR2 from the germline V gene are LNHDA and SQIVND (reference sequence). Trimming left V 10 bases short and J 5 bases short, with 14 bases between. The length of the CDR3 is 12 residues. CDR3 residues: CATGGGIETQYF. CDR3 sequence (DNA): TGTGCCACGGGGGGCGGGATTGAGACCCAGTACTTC.

The V and J genes are TRBV11-1 and TRBJ1-2, with TRBD1 identical over 7 bases. This CDR3 region has 17 residues. Germline CDR1 is SGHAT and CDR2 is FQDESV (reference sequence). V was clipped by 5 bases and J by 4 bases; unmatched bases: 16. CDR3 bases: TGTGCCAGCAGCGGCCAACAGGGGCTTGAGGGCTTCTATGGCTACACCTTC. This encodes CASSGQQGLEGFYGYTF.

The chain has TRBV12-3 or TRBV12-4 and TRBJ2-1, with no clear D. V was pared by 6 bases and J by 9 bases, with 12 bases between. The CDR3 runs 12 residues. The CDR3 DNA follows: TGTGCCAGCAGGCAAAGAGGCGGTGAGCAGTTCTTC. It translates to CASRQRGGEQFF.

The V call is TRBV6-1, the J call TRBJ1-5; D is undetermined. CDR3 length: 14 amino acids. The germline V and J ends were trimmed by 7 bases and 5 bases, with 15 bases remaining between them. The germline CDR1 and CDR2 sequences are MNHNS and SASEGT. This CDR3 is CASMGFPMDQPQHF. CDR3 nucleotide sequence: TGTGCCAGCATGGGGTTCCCAATGGATCAGCCCCAGCATTTT.